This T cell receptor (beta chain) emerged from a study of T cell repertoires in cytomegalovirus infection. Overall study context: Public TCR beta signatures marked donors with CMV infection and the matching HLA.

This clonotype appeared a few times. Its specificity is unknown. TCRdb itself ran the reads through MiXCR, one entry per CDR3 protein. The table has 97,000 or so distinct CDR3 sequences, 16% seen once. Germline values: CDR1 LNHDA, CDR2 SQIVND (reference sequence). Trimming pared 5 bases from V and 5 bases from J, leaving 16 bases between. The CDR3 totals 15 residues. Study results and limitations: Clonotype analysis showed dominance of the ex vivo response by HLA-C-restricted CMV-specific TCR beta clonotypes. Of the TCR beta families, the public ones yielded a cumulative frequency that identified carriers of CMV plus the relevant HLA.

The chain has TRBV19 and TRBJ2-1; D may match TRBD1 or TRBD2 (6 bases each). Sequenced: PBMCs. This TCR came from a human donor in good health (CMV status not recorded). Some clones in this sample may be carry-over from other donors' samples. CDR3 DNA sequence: TGTGCCAGTAGTGTTACGGGGGCGGGTAACAATGAGCAGTTCTTC. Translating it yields CASSVTGAGNNEQFF.